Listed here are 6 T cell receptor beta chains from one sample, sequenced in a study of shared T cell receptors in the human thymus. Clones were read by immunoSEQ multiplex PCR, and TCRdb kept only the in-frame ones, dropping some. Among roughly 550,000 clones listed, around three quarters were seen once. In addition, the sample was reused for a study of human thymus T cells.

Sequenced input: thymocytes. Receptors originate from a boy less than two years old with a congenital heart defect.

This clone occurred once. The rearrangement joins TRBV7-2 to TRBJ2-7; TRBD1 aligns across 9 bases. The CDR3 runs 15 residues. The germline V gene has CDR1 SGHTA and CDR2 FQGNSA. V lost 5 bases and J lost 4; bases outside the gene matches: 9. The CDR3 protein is CASSGPGTGRYEQYF. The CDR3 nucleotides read TGTGCCAGCAGCGGACCCGGGACAGGGCGGTACGAGCAGTACTTC.

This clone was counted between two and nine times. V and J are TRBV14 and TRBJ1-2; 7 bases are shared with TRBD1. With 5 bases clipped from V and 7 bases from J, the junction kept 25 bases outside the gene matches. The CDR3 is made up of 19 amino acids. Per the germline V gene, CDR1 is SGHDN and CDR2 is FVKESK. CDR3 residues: CASSGKRGSGDREGSGYTF. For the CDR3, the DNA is TGTGCCAGCAGCGGGAAACGGGGATCGGGTGACAGGGAAGGATCTGGCTACACCTTC.

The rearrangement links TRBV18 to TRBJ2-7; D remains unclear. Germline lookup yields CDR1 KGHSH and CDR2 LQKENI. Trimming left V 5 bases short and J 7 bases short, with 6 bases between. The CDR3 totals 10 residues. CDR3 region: CASSFREQYF. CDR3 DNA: TGTGCCAGCTCATTTCGGGAGCAGTACTTC.

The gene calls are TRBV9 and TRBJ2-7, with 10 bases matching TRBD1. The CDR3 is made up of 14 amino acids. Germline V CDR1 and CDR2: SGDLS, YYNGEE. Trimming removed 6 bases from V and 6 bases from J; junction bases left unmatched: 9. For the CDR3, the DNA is TGTGCCAGCAATCGACAGGGGGCGTTTTCCGAGCAGTACTTC. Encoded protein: CASNRQGAFSEQYF.

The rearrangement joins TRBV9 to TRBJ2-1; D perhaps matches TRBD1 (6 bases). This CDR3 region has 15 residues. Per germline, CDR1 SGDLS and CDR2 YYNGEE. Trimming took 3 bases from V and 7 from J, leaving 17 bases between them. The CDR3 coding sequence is TGTGCCAGCAGCGCATCGACAGGAGAGTCGAATGAGCAGTTCTTC. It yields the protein CASSASTGESNEQFF.

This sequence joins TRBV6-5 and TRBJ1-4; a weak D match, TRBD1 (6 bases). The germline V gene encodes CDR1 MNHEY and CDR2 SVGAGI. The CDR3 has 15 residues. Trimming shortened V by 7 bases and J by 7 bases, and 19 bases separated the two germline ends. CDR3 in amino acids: CASTKRGGATEKLFF. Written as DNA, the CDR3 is TGTGCCAGCACCAAGAGGGGGGGCGCAACTGAAAAACTGTTTTTT.